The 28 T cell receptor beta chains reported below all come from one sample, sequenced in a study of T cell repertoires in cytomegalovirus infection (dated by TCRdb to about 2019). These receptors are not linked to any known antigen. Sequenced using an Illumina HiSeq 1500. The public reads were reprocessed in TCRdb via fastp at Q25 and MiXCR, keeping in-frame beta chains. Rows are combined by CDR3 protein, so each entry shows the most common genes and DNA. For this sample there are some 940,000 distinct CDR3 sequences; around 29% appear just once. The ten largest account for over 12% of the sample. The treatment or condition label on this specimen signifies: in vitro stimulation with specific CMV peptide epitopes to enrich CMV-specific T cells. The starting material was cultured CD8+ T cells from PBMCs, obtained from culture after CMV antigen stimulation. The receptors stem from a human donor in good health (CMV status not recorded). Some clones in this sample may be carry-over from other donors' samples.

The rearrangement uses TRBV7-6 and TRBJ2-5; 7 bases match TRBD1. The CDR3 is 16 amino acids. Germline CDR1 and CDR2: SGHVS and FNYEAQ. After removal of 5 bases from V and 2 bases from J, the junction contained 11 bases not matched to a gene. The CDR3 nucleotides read TGTGCCAGCAGCAAAACCCGGGACAGAGGTCAAGAGACCCAGTACTTC. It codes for CASSKTRDRGQETQYF. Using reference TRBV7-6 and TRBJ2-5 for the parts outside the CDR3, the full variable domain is GAGVSQSPRYKVTKRGQDVALRCDPISGHVSLYWYRQALGQGPEFLTYFNYEAQQDKSGLPNDRFSAERPEGSISTLTIQRTEQRDSAMYRCASSKTRDRGQETQYFGPGTRLLVL.

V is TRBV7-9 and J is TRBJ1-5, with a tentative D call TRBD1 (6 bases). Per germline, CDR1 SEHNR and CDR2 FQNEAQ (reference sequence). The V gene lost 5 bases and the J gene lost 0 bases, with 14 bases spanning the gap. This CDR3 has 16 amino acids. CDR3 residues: CASSPEGGFSNQPQHF. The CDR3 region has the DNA TGTGCCAGCAGCCCTGAGGGGGGGTTTAGCAATCAGCCCCAGCATTTT.

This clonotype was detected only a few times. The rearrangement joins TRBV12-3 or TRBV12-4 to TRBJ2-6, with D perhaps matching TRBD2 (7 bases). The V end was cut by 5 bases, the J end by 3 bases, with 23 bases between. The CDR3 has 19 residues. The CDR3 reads CASSKEGGRDSYGANVLTF. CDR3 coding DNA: TGTGCCAGCAGTAAAGAGGGGGGGCGAGATTCCTATGGGGCCAACGTCCTGACTTTC.

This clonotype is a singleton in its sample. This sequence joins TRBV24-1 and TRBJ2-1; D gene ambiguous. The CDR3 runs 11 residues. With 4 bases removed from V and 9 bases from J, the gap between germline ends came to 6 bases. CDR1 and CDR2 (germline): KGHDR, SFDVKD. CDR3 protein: CATSDLVEQFF. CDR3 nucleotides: TGTGCCACCAGTGACCTCGTTGAGCAGTTCTTC.

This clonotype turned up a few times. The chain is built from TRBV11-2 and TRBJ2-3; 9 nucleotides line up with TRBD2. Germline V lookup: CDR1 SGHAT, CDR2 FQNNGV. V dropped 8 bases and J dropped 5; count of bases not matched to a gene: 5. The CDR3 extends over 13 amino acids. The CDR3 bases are TGTGCCAGCGGCGGGGGGGCGGTAGATACGCAGTATTTT. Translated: CASGGGAVDTQYF.

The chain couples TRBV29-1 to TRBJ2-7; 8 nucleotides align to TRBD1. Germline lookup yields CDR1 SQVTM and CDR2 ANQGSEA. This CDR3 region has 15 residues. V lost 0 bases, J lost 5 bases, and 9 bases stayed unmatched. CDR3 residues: CSVEDRRQGIHEQYF. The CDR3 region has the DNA TGCAGCGTTGAAGATAGACGACAGGGGATCCACGAGCAGTACTTC.

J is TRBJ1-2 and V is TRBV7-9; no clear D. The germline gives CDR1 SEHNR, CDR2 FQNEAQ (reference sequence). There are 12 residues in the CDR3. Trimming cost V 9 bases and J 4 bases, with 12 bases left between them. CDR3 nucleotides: TGTGCCAGTTATACAGAACCCTATGGCTACACCTTC. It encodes CASYTEPYGYTF.

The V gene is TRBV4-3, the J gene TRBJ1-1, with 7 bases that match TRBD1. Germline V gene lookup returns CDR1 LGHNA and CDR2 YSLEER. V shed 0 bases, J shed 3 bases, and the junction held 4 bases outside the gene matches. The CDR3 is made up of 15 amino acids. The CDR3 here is CASSQDQGVDTEAFF. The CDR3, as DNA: TGCGCCAGCAGCCAAGATCAGGGGGTTGACACTGAAGCTTTCTTT.

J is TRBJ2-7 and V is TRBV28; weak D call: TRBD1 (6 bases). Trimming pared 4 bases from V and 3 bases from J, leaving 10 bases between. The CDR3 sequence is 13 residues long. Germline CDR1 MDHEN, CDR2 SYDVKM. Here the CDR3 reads CASSSTGNYEQYV. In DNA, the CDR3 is TGTGCCAGCAGTTCTACAGGGAACTACGAGCAGTACGTC.

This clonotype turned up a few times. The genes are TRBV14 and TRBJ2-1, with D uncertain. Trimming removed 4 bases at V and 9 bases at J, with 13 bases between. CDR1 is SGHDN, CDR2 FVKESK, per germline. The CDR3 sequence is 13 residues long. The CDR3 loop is CASSRPYLGEQFF. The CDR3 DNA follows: TGTGCCAGCAGCCGGCCTTACTTGGGTGAGCAGTTCTTC.

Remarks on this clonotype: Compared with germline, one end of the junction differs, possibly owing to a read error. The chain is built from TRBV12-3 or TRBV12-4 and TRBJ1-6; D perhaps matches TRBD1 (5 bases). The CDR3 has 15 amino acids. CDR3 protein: CASSLGTGSNPPLHF. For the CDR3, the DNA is TGTGCCAGCAGTTTGGGGACTGGGAGTAATCCACCCCTCCACTTT.

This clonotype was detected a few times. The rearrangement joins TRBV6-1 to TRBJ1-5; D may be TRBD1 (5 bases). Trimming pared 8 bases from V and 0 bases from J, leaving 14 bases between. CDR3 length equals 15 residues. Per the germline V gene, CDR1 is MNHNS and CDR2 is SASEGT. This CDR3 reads CASGGRDISNQPQHF. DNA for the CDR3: TGTGCCAGCGGTGGCAGGGATATTAGCAATCAGCCCCAGCATTTT.

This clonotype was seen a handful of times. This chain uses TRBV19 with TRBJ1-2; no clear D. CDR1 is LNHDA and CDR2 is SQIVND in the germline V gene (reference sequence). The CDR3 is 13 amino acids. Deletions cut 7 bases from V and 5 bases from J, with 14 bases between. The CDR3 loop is CASTRSDVYGYTF. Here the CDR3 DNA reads TGTGCCAGTACCCGATCTGATGTGTATGGCTACACCTTC.

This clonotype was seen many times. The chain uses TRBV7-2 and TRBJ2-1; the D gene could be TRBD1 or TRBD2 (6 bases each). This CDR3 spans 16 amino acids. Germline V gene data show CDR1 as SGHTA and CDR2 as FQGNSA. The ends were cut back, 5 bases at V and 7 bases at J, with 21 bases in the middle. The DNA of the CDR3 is TGTGCCAGCAGCCCTCATCAGGAAGGGGGGCCAAATGAGCAGTTCTTC. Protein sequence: CASSPHQEGGPNEQFF.

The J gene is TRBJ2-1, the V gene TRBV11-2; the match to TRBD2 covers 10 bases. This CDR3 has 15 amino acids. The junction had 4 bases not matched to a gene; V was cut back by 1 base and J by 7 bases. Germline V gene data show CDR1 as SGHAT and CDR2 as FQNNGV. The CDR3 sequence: CASSLAAGGKNEQFF. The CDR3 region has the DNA TGTGCCAGCAGCTTAGCAGCGGGGGGGAAGAATGAGCAGTTCTTC.

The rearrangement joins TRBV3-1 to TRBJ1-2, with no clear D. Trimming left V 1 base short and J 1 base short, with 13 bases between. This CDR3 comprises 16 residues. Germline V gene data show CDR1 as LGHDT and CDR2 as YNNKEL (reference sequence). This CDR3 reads CASSQALRRSNYGYTF. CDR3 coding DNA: TGTGCCAGCAGCCAAGCTCTCCGCAGAAGTAACTATGGCTACACCTTC.

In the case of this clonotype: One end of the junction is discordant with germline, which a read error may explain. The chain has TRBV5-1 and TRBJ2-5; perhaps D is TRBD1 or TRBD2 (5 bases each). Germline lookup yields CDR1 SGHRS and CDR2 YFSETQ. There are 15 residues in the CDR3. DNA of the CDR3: TGCGCCAGCAGCTTGTTTACCGGGGACCAGGAGACCCAGTACTTC. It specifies CASSLFTGDQETQYF. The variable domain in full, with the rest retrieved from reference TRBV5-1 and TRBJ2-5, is KAGVTQTPRYLIKTRGQQVTLSCSPISGHRSVSWYQQTPGQGLQFLFEYFSETQRNKGNFPGRFSGRQFSNSRSEMNVSTLELGDSALYLCASSLFTGDQETQYFGPGTRLLVL.

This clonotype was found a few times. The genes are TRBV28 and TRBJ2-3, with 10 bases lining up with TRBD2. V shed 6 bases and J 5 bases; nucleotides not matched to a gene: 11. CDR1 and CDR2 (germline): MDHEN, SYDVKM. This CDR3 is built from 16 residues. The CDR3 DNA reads TGTGCCAGCAGGCTTGTAGCGGGGGGAGGAGGAGATACGCAGTATTTT. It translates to CASRLVAGGGGDTQYF. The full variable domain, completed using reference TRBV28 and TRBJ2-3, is DVKVTQSSRYLVKRTGEKVFLECVQDMDHENMFWYRQDPGLGLRLIYFSYDVKMKEKGDIPEGYSVSREKKERFSLILESASTNQTSMYLCASRLVAGGGGDTQYFGPGTRLTVL.

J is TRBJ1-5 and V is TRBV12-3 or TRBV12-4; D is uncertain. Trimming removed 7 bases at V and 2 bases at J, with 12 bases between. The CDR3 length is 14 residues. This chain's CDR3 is CASTPGLGNQPQHF. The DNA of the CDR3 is TGTGCCAGCACCCCCGGACTGGGCAATCAGCCCCAGCATTTT.

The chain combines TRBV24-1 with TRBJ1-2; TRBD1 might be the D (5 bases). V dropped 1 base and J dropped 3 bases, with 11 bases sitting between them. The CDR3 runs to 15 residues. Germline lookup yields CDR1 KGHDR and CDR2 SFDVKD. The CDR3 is CATSDLSGRDYGYTF. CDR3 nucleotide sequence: TGTGCCACCAGTGATTTATCAGGGCGTGACTATGGCTACACCTTC.

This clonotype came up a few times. The CDR3 nucleotides read TGTGCCAGTACCTTGTCAGGAACCCTTTTTGACACAGATACGCAGTATTTT. It translates to CASTLSGTLFDTDTQYF. The chain couples TRBV19 to TRBJ2-3; D remains unclear. Trimming shortened V by 7 bases and J by 2 bases, and 22 bases separated the two germline ends. Germline V gene data show CDR1 as LNHDA and CDR2 as SQIVND (reference sequence). This CDR3 spans 17 amino acids. The full variable domain, rest sourced from reference TRBV19 and TRBJ2-3, is DGGITQSPKYLFRKEGQNVTLSCEQNLNHDAMYWYRQDPGQGLRLIYYSQIVNDFQKGDIAEGYSVSREKKESFPLTVTSAQKNPTAFYLCASTLSGTLFDTDTQYFGPGTRLTVL.

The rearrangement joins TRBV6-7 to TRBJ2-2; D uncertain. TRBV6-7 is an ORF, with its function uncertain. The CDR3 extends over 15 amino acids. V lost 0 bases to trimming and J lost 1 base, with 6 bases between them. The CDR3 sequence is CASSYSRWNTGELFF. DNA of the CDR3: TGTGCCAGCAGTTACTCCCGATGGAACACCGGGGAGCTGTTTTTT.

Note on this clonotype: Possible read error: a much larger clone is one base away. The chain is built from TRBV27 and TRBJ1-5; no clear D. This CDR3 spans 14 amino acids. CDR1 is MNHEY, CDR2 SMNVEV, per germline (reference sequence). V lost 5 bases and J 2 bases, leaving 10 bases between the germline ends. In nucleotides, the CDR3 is TGTGCCAGCAGTAGAGTGGCAGGCAATCAGCCCCAGCATTTT. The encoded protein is CASSRVAGNQPQHF.

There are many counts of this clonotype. The CDR3 region has the DNA TGTGCCAGCAGCTTCGGTGACGACGTTGAAGCTTTCTTT. Protein product: CASSFGDDVEAFF. The chain has TRBV7-2 and TRBJ1-1; D not resolved. The CDR3 sequence is 13 residues long. The V gene lost 3 bases and the J gene lost 7 bases, with 12 bases spanning the gap. CDR1 is SGHTA, CDR2 FQGNSA, per germline.

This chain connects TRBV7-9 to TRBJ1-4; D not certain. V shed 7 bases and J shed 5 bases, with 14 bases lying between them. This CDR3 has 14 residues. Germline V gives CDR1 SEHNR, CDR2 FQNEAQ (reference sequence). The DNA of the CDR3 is TGTGCCAGCATAGCGGCGGGCAGAAATGAAAAACTGTTTTTT. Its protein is CASIAAGRNEKLFF.

The CDR3 nucleotides read TGTGCCAGCAGAGCGGGGCAAGAGACCCAGTACTTC. Amino acid sequence: CASRAGQETQYF. The chain uses TRBV28 and TRBJ2-5; 7 nucleotides line up with TRBD2. V dropped 6 bases and J dropped 2; count of bases not matched to a gene: 0. This CDR3 is 12 amino acids long. The germline V gene has CDR1 MDHEN and CDR2 SYDVKM. The whole variable domain, filled in from reference TRBV28 and TRBJ2-5, reads DVKVTQSSRYLVKRTGEKVFLECVQDMDHENMFWYRQDPGLGLRLIYFSYDVKMKEKGDIPEGYSVSREKKERFSLILESASTNQTSMYLCASRAGQETQYFGPGTRLLVL.

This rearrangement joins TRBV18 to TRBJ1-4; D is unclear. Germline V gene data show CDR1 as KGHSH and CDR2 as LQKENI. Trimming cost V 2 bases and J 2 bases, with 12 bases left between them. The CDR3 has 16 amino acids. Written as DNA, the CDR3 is TGTGCCAGCTCACCAGGATTTGGGAGGACTAATGAAAAACTGTTTTTT. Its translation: CASSPGFGRTNEKLFF. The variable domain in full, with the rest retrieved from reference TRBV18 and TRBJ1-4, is NAGVMQNPRHLVRRRGQEARLRCSPMKGHSHVYWYRQLPEEGLKFMVYLQKENIIDESGMPKERFSAEFPKEGPSILRIQQVVRGDSAAYFCASSPGFGRTNEKLFFGSGTQLSVL.

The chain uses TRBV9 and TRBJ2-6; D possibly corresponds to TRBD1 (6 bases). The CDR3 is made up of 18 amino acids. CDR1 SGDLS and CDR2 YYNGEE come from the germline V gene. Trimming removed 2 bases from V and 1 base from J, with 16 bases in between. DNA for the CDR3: TGTGCCAGCAGCGTTGGGGGTACAGGGTGGTCTGGGGCCAACGTCCTGACTTTC. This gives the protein CASSVGGTGWSGANVLTF.